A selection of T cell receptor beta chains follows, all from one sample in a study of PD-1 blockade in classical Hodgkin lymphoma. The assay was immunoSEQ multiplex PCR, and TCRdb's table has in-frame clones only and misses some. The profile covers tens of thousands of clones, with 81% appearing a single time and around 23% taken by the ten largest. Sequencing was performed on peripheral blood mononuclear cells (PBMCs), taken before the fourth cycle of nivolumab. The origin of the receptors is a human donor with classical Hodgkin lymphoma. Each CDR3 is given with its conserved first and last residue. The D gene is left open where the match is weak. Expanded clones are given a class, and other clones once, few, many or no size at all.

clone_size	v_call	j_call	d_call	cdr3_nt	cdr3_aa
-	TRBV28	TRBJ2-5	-	TGTGCCAGCAGTCCCCCGACAACGCAAGAGACCCAGTACTTC	CASSPPTTQETQYF
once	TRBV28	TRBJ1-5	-	TGTGCCAGCAGTTCCCCTCGGGGAGGGGTCAATCAGCCCCAGCATTTT	CASSSPRGGVNQPQHF
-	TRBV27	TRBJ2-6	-	TGTGCCAGCACCGCGGCAGAGAGGCCTGGGGCCAACGTCCTGACTTTC	CASTAAERPGANVLTF
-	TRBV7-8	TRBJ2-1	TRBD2	TGTGCCAGCAGCTTAGCGAGAAGCGGGGGGCAGAATGAGCAGTTCTTC	CASSLARSGGQNEQFF
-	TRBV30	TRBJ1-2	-	TGTGCCTGGACAAGGGGTAACTATGGCTACACCTTC	CAWTRGNYGYTF
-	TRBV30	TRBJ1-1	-	TGTGCCTGGAGTAACGCCCACTACACGAACACTGAAGCTTTCTTT	CAWSNAHYTNTEAFF
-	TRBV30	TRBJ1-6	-	TGTGCCTGGAGTGGTGGGACGGACTATTCACCCCTCCACTTT	CAWSGGTDYSPLHF
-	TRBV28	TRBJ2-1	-	TGTGCCAGCAGTTTAGCGGGGAGCTCCTACAATGAGCAGTTCTTC	CASSLAGSSYNEQFF
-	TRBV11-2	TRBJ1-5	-	TGTGCCAGCAGCTTAACGAGCAATCAGCCCCAGCATTTT	CASSLTSNQPQHF
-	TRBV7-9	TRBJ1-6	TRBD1	TGTGCCAGCAGCTCGCGGGACAGTTTATCACCCCTCCACTTT	CASSSRDSLSPLHF
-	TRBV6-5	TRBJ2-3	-	TGTGCCAGCAGTTACTCGGCTCTAGAAGATACGCAGTATTTT	CASSYSALEDTQYF
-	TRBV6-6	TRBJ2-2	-	TGTGCCAGCAGTTACATTCCCGGGGAGCTGTTTTTT	CASSYIPGELFF
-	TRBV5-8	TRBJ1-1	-	TGTGCCAGCAGCCTCTGGGACTTTGGCTTCTTT	CASSLWDFGFF
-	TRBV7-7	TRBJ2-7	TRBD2	TGTGCCAGCAGCTTAGCCGCGGGAGCGGACTACGAGCAGTACTTC	CASSLAAGADYEQYF
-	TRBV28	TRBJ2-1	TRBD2	TGTGCCAGCAGTGTAAGCGGGAGGGCTGGTGTGTATGAGCAGTTCTTC	CASSVSGRAGVYEQFF
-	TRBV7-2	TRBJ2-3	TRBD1	TGTGCCAGCAGACGGGACAGGGGCGGCACAGATACGCAGTATTTT	CASRRDRGGTDTQYF
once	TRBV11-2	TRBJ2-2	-	TGTGCCAGCAGCTTAGGTGGGGGGCCGAACACCGGGGAGCTGTTTTTT	CASSLGGGPNTGELFF
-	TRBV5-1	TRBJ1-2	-	TGCGCCAGCAGCCCAACGGGCAGGGAGAGGACTAACTATGGCTACACCTTC	CASSPTGRERTNYGYTF
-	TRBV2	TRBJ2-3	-	TGTGCCAGCCGGGGTGGAAGGGGCACAGATACGCAGTATTTT	CASRGGRGTDTQYF
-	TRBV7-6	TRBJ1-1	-	TGTGCCAGCAGGGTCAGAGAAGCTTTCTTT	CASRVREAFF
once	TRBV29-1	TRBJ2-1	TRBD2	TGCAGCGCCGTCCAACTAGCGGGATACAATGAGCAGTTCTTC	CSAVQLAGYNEQFF
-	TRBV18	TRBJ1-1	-	TGTGCCAGCTCACCACCTAACGGAGGGAACACTGAAGCTTTCTTT	CASSPPNGGNTEAFF
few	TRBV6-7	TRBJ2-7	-	TGTGCCAGCGGGGGGCCCGAGCAGTACTTC	CASGGPEQYF
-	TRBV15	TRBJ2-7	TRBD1	TGTGCCACCAGCAGGGAGGGACAGGGTACCTACGAGCAGTACTTC	CATSREGQGTYEQYF
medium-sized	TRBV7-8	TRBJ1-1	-	TGTGCCAGCAGCCCGCAGGAGGGGTTTCCTTTCTTT	CASSPQEGFPFF
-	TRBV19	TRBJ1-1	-	TGTGCCAGTATTGTGTCGAGTGAAGCTTTCTTT	CASIVSSEAFF
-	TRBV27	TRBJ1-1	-	TGTGCCAGCAGTTTATCTGGCCAGAACACTGAAGCTTTCTTT	CASSLSGQNTEAFF
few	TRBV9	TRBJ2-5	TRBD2	TGTGCCAGCAGCGGCGGACTAGCGGGAGGAGAGACCCAGTACTTC	CASSGGLAGGETQYF
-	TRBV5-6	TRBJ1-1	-	TGTGCCAGCAGCAACCCGGGACGAAGGAACACTGAAGCTTTCTTT	CASSNPGRRNTEAFF
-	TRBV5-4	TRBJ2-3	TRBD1	TGTGCCAGCAGCTTGGGACAGGGGCGCACAGATACGCAGTATTTT	CASSLGQGRTDTQYF
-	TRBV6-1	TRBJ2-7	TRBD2	TGTGCCAGCAGTGAATATAGCGGGAGCATGGCCGTCTACGAGCAGTACTTC	CASSEYSGSMAVYEQYF
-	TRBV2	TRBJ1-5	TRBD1	TGTGCCAGCAGTTTACAGGGGGCAGGAAATCAGCCCCAGCATTTT	CASSLQGAGNQPQHF
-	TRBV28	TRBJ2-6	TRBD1	TGTGCCAGCAGCATCGATGCCCCGGACAGGGAAAATTTTCACGTCCTGACTTTC	CASSIDAPDRENFHVLTF
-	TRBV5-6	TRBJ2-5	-	TGTGCCAGCAGCTTGTTGGGCAGGGGTAAAAAAGAGACCCAGTACTTC	CASSLLGRGKKETQYF
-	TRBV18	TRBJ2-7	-	TGTGCCAGCTCACCTCGCGATGGCGAGCAGTACTTC	CASSPRDGEQYF
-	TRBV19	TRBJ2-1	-	TGTGCCAGTAGTATCACCAGGGGGGGCGGTGAGCAGTTCTTC	CASSITRGGGEQFF
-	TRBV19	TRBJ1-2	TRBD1	TGTGCCAGTAGTATGAATAACAGGGGGCTGAATGGCTACACCTTC	CASSMNNRGLNGYTF
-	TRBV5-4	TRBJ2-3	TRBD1	TGTGCCAGCAGCTCACGACAGGGGGCAGATACGCAGTATTTT	CASSSRQGADTQYF
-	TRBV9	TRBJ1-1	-	TGTGCCAGCAGCGTAGTAGGTAAGAACACTGAAGCTTTCTTT	CASSVVGKNTEAFF
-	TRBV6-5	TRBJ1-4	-	TGTGCCAGCGGGAGGGTAATCGGTGAAAAACTGTTTTTT	CASGRVIGEKLFF
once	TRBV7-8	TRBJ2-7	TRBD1	TGTGCCAGCGGGACAGGGGTAGCGTCGTACGAGCAGTACTTC	CASGTGVASYEQYF
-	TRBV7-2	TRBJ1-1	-	TGTGCCAGCACCTTGTGGGGAGGGGGTGAAGCTTTCTTT	CASTLWGGGEAFF
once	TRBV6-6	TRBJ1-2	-	TGTGCCAGCAGGACAGGTAGCGATGGCTACACCTTC	CASRTGSDGYTF
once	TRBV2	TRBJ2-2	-	TGTGCCAGCAGTGTATCCGGGGTCGGGGAGCTGTTTTTT	CASSVSGVGELFF
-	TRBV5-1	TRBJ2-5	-	TGCGCCAGCAGCCGGCAGGGCCAAGAGACCCAGTACTTC	CASSRQGQETQYF
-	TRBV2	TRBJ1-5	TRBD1	TGTGCCAGCAGCGCAGCCCCAGGGGGGGGGCCCCAGCATTTT	CASSAAPGGGPQHF
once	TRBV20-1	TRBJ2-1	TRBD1	TGCAGTGCTAACAGGGGGCAGGAGCAGTTCTTC	CSANRGQEQFF
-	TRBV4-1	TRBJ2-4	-	TGCGCCAGCAGCCACACAGGGGCCAAAAACATTCAGTACTTC	CASSHTGAKNIQYF
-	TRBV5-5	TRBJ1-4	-	TGTGCCAGCAGCTTGACTTGGGCAGATGATGAAAAACTGTTTTTT	CASSLTWADDEKLFF
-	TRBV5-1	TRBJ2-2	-	TGCGCCAGCAGCCCCTCCGTCACCGGGGAGCTGTTTTTT	CASSPSVTGELFF
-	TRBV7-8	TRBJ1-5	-	TGTGCCAGCAGCCGTTCGACAGGAGGTAGCAATCAGCCCCAGCATTTT	CASSRSTGGSNQPQHF
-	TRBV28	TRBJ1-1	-	TGTGCCAGCAGTTTAGGGTACACTGAAGCTTTCTTT	CASSLGYTEAFF
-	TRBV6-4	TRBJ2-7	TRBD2	TGTGCCAGCAGTGACGGGACTAGCGAGCCCTACGAGCAGTACTTC	CASSDGTSEPYEQYF
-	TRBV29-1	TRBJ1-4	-	TGCAGCGTTTTTGTACAGTCCTATGAAAAACTGTTTTTT	CSVFVQSYEKLFF
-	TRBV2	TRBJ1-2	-	TGTGCCAGCACCGGAGTAAAGTTCTATGGCTACACCTTC	CASTGVKFYGYTF
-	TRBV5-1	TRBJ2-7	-	TGCGCCAGCGCACCATCAGGGAGCTCCTACGAGCAGTACTTC	CASAPSGSSYEQYF
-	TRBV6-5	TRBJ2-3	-	TGTGCCAGCAGCGACAGGTCTGCCGGAAGGCAGTATTTT	CASSDRSAGRQYF
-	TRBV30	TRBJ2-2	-	TGTGCCTGGAGTGTAATGAGTTACACCGGGGAGCTGTTTTTT	CAWSVMSYTGELFF
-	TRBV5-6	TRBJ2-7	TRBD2	TGTGCCAGCAGCCCCGGACTAGCGGGAGGGATCGCCTACGAGCAGTACTTC	CASSPGLAGGIAYEQYF
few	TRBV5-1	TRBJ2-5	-	TGCGCCAGCAGCTCACAGAGAAGGGGTCTCCAAGAGACCCAGTACTTC	CASSSQRRGLQETQYF